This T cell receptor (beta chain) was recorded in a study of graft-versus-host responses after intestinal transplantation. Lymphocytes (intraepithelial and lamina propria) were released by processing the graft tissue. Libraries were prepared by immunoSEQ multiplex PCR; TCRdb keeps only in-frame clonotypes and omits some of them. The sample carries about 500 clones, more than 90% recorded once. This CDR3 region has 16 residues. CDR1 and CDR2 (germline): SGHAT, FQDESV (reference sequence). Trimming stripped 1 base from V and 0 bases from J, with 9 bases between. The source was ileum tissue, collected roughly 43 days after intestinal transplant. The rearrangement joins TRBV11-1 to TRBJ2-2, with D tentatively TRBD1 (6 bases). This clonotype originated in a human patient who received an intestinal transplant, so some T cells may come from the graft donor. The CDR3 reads CASSLGGLANTGELFF. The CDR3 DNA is TGTGCCAGCAGCTTAGGGGGGCTCGCGAACACCGGGGAGCTGTTTTTT.